This T cell receptor (beta chain) appears in the sequencing data of a study of T-cell memory formation after mild COVID-19 (dated by TCRdb to about 2021). In terms of the full investigation: TCR sequence clusters from the two donors were largely donor specific. Longitudinal TCRalpha and TCRbeta repertoire sequencing tracked T-cell clones expanding and contracting after mild COVID-19 in a couple of donors. Two young, previously healthy adult volunteers, one female and one male, were included in the cohort.

Instrument used: Illumina NovaSeq 6000. TCRalpha and TCRbeta cDNA libraries were built by 5'RACE with constant-segment primers, adding sample barcodes and unique molecular identifiers. RNA was extracted from every sample with Trizol reagent. Library amplification was performed in two PCR steps, and a second sample barcode and Illumina TruSeq adapters were introduced in the second step. Sequencing of the libraries was done on an Illumina NovaSeq, producing 2 x 150 bp paired-end reads. The authors' analysis ran thus. Demultiplexing of reads and collapsing into UMI-guided consensus sequences were performed with migec v1.2.7. Using mixcr v2.1.11, the UMI consensuses were aligned to TRA and TRB V and J templates and assembled into clonotypes. A clonotype was counted as expanded or contracted only when both edgeR and NoisET called the clonotype significant, with the noise models trained on biological replicates. edgeR calls used a false discovery rate-adjusted p below 0.01 and a log2 fold-change threshold of 1. As an exploratory analysis of dynamics, PCA with hierarchical clustering was applied to max-normalized trajectories of the 1000 most abundant clonotypes. Separately sequenced CD4+ and CD8+ repertoires were used to assign the CD4 or CD8 phenotype of responding clones. The public sequencing data were trimmed at Q25 with fastp and processed into clonotypes with MiXCR by TCRdb, which kept only in-frame beta chains. Each entry merges the rows of one CDR3 protein and shows their most common DNA and genes. The V and J calls and clone size come from TCRdb's table, not from the authors' own analysis. The table for this sample lists 260,000 or so distinct CDR3 sequences; around 15% of them were counted only once. The ten largest clones capture 22% of the sample.

CDR1 and CDR2, per the germline V gene (reference sequence), are MNHEY and SMNVEV. The CDR3 contains 15 residues, cysteine and phenylalanine counted. The read is trimmed to its CDR3 DNA, 45 bases read in frame from base 1. From V the trimming removes 3 bases and from J it removes 7 bases, while the gene matches leave 5 bases of the junction unaccounted for. What the work shows at the level of the full study, not this receptor alone: The second-wave clones that peaked on day 37 were not confirmed to be SARS-CoV-2 specific. The detection of some responding clones in pre-infection memory suggests that pre-existing cross-reactive memory T cells joined the SARS-CoV-2 response. Only a couple of mild cases were covered by the study, and larger cohorts that include severe cases with pre-infection samples were considered necessary. Contracting CD4+ clones turned up mainly in the CM and EM memory subsets, whereas EMRA was where CD8+ clones were enriched. From day 15 to 85, contracting clones showed balanced CD4/CD8 phenotypes, whereas a second wave of clones that expanded from day 15 to 37 leaned towards CD4+.

PBMCs were isolated by Ficoll-Paque density gradient centrifugation. About this clonotype: It lacks a known antigen. No per-base quality is available; no much larger clone lies one base away.

The sample comprised PBMCs or a T cell subset sorted from them (not recorded which). The receptor chain draws on TRBV27 and TRBJ2-1; a stretch of 11 junction bases matches TRBD2. The receptor's source is a man younger than 35 who had mild COVID-19 (a few samples of this study predate the infection). The sample titles of this study are shuffled in the database, so cell type and time point are left out; the donor was told from shared clones. For the CDR3, the sequence is CASSFLSGGVNEQFF. The DNA sequence is TGTGCCAGCAGTTTTCTTAGCGGGGGGGTAAATGAGCAGTTCTTC.